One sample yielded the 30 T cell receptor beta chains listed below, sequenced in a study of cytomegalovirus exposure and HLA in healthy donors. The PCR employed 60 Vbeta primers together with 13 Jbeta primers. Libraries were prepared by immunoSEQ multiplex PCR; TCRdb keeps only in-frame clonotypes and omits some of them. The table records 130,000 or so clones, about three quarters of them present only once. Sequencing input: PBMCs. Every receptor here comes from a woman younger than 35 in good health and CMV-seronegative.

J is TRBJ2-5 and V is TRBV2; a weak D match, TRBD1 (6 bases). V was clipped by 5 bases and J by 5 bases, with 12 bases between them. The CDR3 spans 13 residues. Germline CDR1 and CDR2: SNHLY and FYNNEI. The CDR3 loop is CASSPQRGETQYF. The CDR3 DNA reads TGTGCCAGCAGTCCCCAGAGGGGGGAGACCCAGTACTTC.

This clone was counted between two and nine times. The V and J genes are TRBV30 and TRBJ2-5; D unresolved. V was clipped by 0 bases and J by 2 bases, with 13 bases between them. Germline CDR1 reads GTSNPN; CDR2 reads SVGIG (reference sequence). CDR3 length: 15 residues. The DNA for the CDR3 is TGTGCCTGGAGTGTACTAATCGGCGAACAAGAGACCCAGTACTTC. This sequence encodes CAWSVLIGEQETQYF. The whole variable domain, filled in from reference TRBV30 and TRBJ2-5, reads SQTIHQWPATLVQPVGSPLSLECTVEGTSNPNLYWYRQAAGRGLQLLFYSVGIGQISSEVPQNLSASRPQDRQFILSSKKLLLSDSGFYLCAWSVLIGEQETQYFGPGTRLLVL.

The CDR3 DNA reads TGTGCCTGGACCTTGGGGGGGTTACCAGATACGCAGTATTTT. Its translation: CAWTLGGLPDTQYF. The V gene is TRBV30, the J gene TRBJ2-3; 7 nucleotides agree with TRBD2. Germline V gene lookup returns CDR1 GTSNPN and CDR2 SVGIG (reference sequence). This CDR3 is 14 amino acids long. V lost 4 bases, J lost 4 bases, and 8 bases stayed unmatched.

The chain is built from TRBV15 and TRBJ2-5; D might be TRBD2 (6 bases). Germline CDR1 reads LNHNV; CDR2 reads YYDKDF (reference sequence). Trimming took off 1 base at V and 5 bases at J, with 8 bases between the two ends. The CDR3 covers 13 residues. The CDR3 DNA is TGTGCCACCAGCAGAGGTAGCGGCGAGACCCAGTACTTC. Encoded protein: CATSRGSGETQYF.

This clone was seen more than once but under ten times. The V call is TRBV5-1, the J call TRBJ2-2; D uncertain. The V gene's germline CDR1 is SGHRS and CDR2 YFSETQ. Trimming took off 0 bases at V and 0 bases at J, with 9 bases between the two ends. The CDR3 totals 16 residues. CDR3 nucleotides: TGCGCCAGCAGCTTGGGAGACTTACCGAACACCGGGGAGCTGTTTTTT. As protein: CASSLGDLPNTGELFF.

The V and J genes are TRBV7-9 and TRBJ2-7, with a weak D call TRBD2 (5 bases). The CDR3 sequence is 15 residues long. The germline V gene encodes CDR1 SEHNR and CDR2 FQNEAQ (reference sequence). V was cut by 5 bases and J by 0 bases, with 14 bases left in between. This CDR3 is CASSPRGPSSYEQYF. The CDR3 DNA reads TGTGCCAGCAGCCCCCGAGGGCCCAGCTCCTACGAGCAGTACTTC.

CDR3 amino acids: CASRIAGGETQYF. CDR3 nucleotide sequence: TGTGCCAGCAGGATCGCGGGAGGAGAGACCCAGTACTTC. The chain links TRBV6-1 to TRBJ2-5; TRBD2 aligns across 8 bases. Germline CDR1 is MNHNS and CDR2 is SASEGT. After removal of 6 bases from V and 4 bases from J, the junction contained 4 bases not matched to a gene. This CDR3 spans 13 amino acids.

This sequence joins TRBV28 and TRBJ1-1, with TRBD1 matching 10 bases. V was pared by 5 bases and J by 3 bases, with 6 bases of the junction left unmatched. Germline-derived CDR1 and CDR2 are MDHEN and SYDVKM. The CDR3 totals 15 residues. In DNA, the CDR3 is TGTGCCAGCAGTCCCCCTGGGACAGGGGACACTGAAGCTTTCTTT. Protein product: CASSPPGTGDTEAFF.

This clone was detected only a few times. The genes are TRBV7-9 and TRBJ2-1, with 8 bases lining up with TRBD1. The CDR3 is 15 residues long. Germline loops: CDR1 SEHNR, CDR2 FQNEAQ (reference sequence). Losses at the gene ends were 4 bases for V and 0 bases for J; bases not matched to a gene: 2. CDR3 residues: CASSSGGLSYNEQFF. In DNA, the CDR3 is TGTGCCAGCAGCTCAGGGGGCCTCTCCTACAATGAGCAGTTCTTC.

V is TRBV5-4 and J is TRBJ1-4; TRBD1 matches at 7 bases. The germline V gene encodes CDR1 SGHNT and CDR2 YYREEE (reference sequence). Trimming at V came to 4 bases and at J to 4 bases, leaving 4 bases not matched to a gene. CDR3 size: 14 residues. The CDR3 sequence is CASSQTGLNEKLFF. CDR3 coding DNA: TGTGCCAGCAGCCAGACAGGGCTTAATGAAAAACTGTTTTTT.

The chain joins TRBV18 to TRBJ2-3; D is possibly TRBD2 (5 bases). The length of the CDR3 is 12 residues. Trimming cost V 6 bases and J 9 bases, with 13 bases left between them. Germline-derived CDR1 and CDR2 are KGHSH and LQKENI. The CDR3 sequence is CASSLDAGTQYF. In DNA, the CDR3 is TGTGCCAGCTCGCTAGACGCGGGCACGCAGTATTTT. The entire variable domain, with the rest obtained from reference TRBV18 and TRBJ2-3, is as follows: NAGVMQNPRHLVRRRGQEARLRCSPMKGHSHVYWYRQLPEEGLKFMVYLQKENIIDESGMPKERFSAEFPKEGPSILRIQQVVRGDSAAYFCASSLDAGTQYFGPGTRLTVL.

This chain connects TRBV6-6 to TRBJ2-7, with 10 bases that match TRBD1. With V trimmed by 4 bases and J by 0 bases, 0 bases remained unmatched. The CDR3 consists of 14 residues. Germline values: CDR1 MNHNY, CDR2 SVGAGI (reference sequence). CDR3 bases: TGTGCCAGCAGTTGGGACAGGGGCTCCTACGAGCAGTACTTC. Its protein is CASSWDRGSYEQYF.

CDR3 coding DNA: TGTGCCAGCAGCCAAGAGAGGGCAATGAACACTGAAGCTTTCTTT. Residues: CASSQERAMNTEAFF. The rearrangement links TRBV4-2 to TRBJ1-1; D unresolved. Germline assignment: CDR1 LGHNA and CDR2 YNFKEQ. The CDR3 is 15 amino acids. Trimming left V 0 bases short and J 0 bases short, with 8 bases between.

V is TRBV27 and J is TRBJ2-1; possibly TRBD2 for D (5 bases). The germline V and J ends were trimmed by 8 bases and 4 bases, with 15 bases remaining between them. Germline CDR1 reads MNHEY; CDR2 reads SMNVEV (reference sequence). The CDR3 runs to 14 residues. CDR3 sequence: CASRGNNLYNEQFF. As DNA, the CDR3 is TGTGCCAGCCGAGGGAATAACCTTTACAATGAGCAGTTCTTC.

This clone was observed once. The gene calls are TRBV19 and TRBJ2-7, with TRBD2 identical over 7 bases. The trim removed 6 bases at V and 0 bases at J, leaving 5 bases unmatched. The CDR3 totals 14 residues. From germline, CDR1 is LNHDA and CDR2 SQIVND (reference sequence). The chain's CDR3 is CASRRAGDSYEQYF. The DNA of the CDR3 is TGTGCCAGTAGGCGGGCGGGGGACTCCTACGAGCAGTACTTC. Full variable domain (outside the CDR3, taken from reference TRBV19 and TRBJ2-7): DGGITQSPKYLFRKEGQNVTLSCEQNLNHDAMYWYRQDPGQGLRLIYYSQIVNDFQKGDIAEGYSVSREKKESFPLTVTSAQKNPTAFYLCASRRAGDSYEQYFGPGTRLTVT.

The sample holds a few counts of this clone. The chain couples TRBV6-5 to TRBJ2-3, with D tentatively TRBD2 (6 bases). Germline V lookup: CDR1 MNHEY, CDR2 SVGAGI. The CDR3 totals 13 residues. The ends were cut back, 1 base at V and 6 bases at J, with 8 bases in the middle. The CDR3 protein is CASSYYRGDTQYF. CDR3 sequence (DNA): TGTGCCAGCAGTTACTATCGGGGGGATACGCAGTATTTT.

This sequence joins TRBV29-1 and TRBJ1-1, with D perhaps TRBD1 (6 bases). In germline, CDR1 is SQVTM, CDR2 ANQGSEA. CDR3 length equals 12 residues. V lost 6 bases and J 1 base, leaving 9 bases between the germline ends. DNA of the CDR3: TGCAGCGTAGACAGGACGAACACTGAAGCTTTCTTT. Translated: CSVDRTNTEAFF.

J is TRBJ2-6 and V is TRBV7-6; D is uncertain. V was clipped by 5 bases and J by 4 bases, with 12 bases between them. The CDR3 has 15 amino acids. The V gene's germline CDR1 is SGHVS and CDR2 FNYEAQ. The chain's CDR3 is CASSLRNTGANVLTF. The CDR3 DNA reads TGTGCCAGCAGCCTAAGAAATACCGGGGCCAACGTCCTGACTTTC.

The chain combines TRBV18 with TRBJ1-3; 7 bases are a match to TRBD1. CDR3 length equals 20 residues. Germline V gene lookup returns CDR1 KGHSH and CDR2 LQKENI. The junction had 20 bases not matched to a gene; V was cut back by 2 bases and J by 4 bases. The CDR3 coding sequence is TGTGCCAGCTCACCATTCTCAGGACTACAGGGGACATCATCGGGAAACACCATATATTTT. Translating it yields CASSPFSGLQGTSSGNTIYF.

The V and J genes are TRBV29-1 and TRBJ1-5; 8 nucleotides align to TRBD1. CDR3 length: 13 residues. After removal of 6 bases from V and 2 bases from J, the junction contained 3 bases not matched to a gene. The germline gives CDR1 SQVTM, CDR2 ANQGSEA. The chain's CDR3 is CSVETGGNQPQHF. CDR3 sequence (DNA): TGCAGCGTGGAGACAGGGGGCAATCAGCCCCAGCATTTT.

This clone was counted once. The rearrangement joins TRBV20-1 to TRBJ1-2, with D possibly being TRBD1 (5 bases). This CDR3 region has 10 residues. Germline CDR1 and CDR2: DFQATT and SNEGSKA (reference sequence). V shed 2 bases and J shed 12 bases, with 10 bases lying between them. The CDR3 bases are TGCAGTGCTAGACCCAGGGAACACACCTTC. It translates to CSARPREHTF.

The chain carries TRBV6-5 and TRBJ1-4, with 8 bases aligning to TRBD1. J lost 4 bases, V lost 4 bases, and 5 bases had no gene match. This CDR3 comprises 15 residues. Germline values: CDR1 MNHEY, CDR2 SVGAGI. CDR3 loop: CASSSTTGDNEKLFF. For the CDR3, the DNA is TGTGCCAGCAGTTCCACGACAGGGGATAATGAAAAACTGTTTTTT.

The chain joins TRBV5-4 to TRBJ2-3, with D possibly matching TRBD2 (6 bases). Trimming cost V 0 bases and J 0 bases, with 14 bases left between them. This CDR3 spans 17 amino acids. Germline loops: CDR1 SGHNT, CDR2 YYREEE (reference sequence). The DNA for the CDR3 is TGTGCCAGCAGCTTGGAGTTAGCGGCAGCCAGCACAGATACGCAGTATTTT. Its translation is CASSLELAAASTDTQYF.

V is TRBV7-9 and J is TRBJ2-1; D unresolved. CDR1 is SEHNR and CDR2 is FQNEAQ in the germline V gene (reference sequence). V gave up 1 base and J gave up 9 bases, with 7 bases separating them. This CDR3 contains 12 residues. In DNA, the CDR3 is TGTGCCAGCAGCTTAGTGAGCGCTGAGCAGTTCTTC. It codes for CASSLVSAEQFF.

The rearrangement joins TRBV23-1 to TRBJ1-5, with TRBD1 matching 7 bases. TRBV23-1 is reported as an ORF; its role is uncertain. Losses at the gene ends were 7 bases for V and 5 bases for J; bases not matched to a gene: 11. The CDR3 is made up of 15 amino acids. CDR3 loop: CASKSTGAPDQPQHF. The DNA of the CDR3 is TGCGCCAGCAAATCAACAGGGGCGCCTGATCAGCCCCAGCATTTT.

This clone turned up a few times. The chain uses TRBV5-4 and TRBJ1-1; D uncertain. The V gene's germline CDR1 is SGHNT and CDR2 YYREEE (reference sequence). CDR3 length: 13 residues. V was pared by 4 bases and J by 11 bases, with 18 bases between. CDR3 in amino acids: CASSPNREDWAFF. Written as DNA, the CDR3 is TGTGCCAGCAGCCCGAATCGGGAGGATTGGGCTTTCTTT.

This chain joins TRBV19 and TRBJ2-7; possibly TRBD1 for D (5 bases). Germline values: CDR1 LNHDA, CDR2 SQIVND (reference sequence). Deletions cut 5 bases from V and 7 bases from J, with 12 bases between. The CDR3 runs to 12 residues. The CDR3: CASSFFQGEQYF. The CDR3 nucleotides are TGTGCCAGTAGTTTTTTCCAGGGAGAGCAGTACTTC.

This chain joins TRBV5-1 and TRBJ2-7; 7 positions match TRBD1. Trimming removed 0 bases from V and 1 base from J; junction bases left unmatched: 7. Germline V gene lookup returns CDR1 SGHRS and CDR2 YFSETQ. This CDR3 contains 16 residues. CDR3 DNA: TGCGCCAGCAGCTTGGTCCCACAGGGGACATCCTACGAGCAGTACTTC. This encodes CASSLVPQGTSYEQYF.

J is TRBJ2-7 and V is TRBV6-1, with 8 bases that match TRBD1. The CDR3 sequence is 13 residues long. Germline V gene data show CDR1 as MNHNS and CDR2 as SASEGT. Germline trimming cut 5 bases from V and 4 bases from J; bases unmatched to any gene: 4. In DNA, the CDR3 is TGTGCCAGCAGTTCAGGGGGCGAGTACGAGCAGTACTTC. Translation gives CASSSGGEYEQYF.

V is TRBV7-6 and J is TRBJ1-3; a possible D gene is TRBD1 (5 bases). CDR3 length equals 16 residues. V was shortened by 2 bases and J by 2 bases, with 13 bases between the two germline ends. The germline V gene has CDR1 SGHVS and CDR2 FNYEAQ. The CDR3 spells CASSLNPGRTGNTIYF. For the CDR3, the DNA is TGTGCCAGCAGCTTAAATCCAGGGAGGACTGGAAACACCATATATTTT.